The next 25 T cell receptor beta chains were all read from a single sample in a study of T cell changes during pregnancy in multiple sclerosis (dated by TCRdb to the late 2010s). The library was prepared using the immunoSEQ multiplex PCR assay. TCRdb took this table from immuneACCESS and kept in-frame rearrangements with V and J called. Such tables lack part of the clones; where checked against another copy, unresolved V genes explain under half of the gap, and the rest is unexplained. The sample profile shows about 85,000 clones; roughly 92% of them were found once. Roughly 2.5% of the sample lies in the top ten. This material consisted of peripheral blood, taken in the first trimester of pregnancy. Receptors originate from a female donor with multiple sclerosis, enrolled in a pregnancy study.

The CDR3 sequence: CASSFLTGTGNYEQYF. Here the CDR3 DNA reads TGTGCCAGCAGCTTCTTAACCGGGACAGGGAACTACGAGCAGTACTTC. The rearrangement links TRBV5-6 to TRBJ2-7, with TRBD1 matching over 9 bases. The germline CDR1 and CDR2 sequences are SGHDT and YYEEEE. The J segment lost 3 bases and the V segment lost 2 bases, leaving 9 bases of the junction unmatched. The CDR3 spans 16 residues.

This sequence joins TRBV19 and TRBJ1-1; a possible D gene is TRBD1 (6 bases). V shed 11 bases and J shed 10 bases, with 17 bases lying between them. Germline-derived CDR1 and CDR2 are LNHDA and SQIVND (reference sequence). The CDR3 sequence is 11 residues long. The CDR3 loop is CASYSQGTAFF. The CDR3 DNA is TGTGCCTCATACTCCCAGGGGACAGCTTTCTTT.

The V and J genes are TRBV30 and TRBJ1-6; a possible D gene is TRBD1 (5 bases). The CDR3 runs 12 residues. With 5 bases removed from V and 9 bases from J, the gap between germline ends came to 11 bases. The germline CDR1 and CDR2 sequences are GTSNPN and SVGIG (reference sequence). The CDR3 sequence is CAWGHQLSPLHF. The CDR3 nucleotides are TGTGCCTGGGGACATCAGCTTTCACCCCTCCACTTT.

The chain recombines TRBV6-6 with TRBJ2-5; TRBD1 might be the D (6 bases). Looked up from germline, CDR1 is MNHNY and CDR2 is SVGAGI (reference sequence). V was shortened by 2 bases and J by 5 bases, with 6 bases between the two germline ends. This CDR3 contains 12 residues. CDR3 in amino acids: CASSYQGETQYF. For the CDR3, the DNA is TGTGCCAGCAGTTACCAGGGGGAGACCCAGTACTTC.

The table lists this clone with a count of one. Other DNA sequences in the same sample also yield this CDR3. V gene TRBV28 combines with J gene TRBJ1-1, with D uncertain. Germline loops: CDR1 MDHEN, CDR2 SYDVKM. Between the trimmed V and J ends, which lost 2 bases and 4 bases, there was a span of 8 bases. This CDR3 has 13 amino acids. CDR3 region: CASSLVGGTEAFF. The DNA of the CDR3 is TGTGCCAGCAGTTTAGTGGGAGGCACTGAAGCTTTCTTT. Together with reference TRBV28 and TRBJ1-1, the CDR3 gives the full variable domain: DVKVTQSSRYLVKRTGEKVFLECVQDMDHENMFWYRQDPGLGLRLIYFSYDVKMKEKGDIPEGYSVSREKKERFSLILESASTNQTSMYLCASSLVGGTEAFFGQGTRLTVV.

The rearrangement joins TRBV2 to TRBJ2-7; 10 bases line up with TRBD2. J was trimmed by 4 bases and V by 9 bases; bases with no gene match: 9. CDR3 length: 14 amino acids. CDR1 SNHLY and CDR2 FYNNEI come from the germline V gene. The CDR3 sequence is CASEEPAGGYEQYF. CDR3 coding DNA: TGTGCCAGTGAGGAGCCAGCGGGAGGGTACGAGCAGTACTTC.

This chain links TRBV9 with TRBJ1-2, with TRBD1 matching 9 bases. The ends lost 0 bases at V and 6 bases at J; junction bases unmatched: 9. Germline CDR1 is SGDLS and CDR2 is YYNGEE. There are 16 residues in the CDR3. As DNA, the CDR3 is TGTGCCAGCAGCGTAGACCCGACAGGGGGTCTAAATGGCTACACCTTC. Its translation: CASSVDPTGGLNGYTF.

This clone was detected a few times. The CDR3 bases are TGTGCCAGTATCCCGGGACAGGGGAATTCACCCCTCCACTTT. Its translation is CASIPGQGNSPLHF. This chain joins TRBV19 and TRBJ1-6; TRBD1 agrees at 10 bases. The CDR3 contains 14 residues. Trimming took 7 bases from V and 7 from J; bases not matched to a gene: 4. Germline-derived CDR1 and CDR2 are LNHDA and SQIVND (reference sequence).

The chain employs TRBV5-1 and TRBJ2-5; a possible D gene is TRBD2 (5 bases). With 0 bases removed from V and 1 base from J, the gap between germline ends came to 16 bases. CDR3 size: 17 residues. The germline V gene has CDR1 SGHRS and CDR2 YFSETQ. The CDR3 DNA sequence: TGCGCCAGCAGCTTGGGACGGAGGCTACCGTTCCAAGAGACCCAGTACTTC. Translating it yields CASSLGRRLPFQETQYF.

The chain recombines TRBV6-5 with TRBJ2-1, with TRBD2 as a possible D gene (6 bases). Germline V gene sequence: CDR1 MNHEY, CDR2 SVGAGI. Trimming removed 7 bases from V and 5 bases from J, with 12 bases in between. The CDR3 sequence is 13 residues long. The CDR3 spells CASTTAGNNEQFF. CDR3 DNA: TGTGCCAGCACAACAGCGGGTAACAATGAGCAGTTCTTC.

The gene calls are TRBV5-1 and TRBJ1-1; the D is unclear. The CDR3 is 17 amino acids. The V gene's germline CDR1 is SGHRS and CDR2 YFSETQ. V shed 2 bases and J shed 2 bases, with 19 bases lying between them. The CDR3 nucleotides are TGCGCCAGCAGCTTAAAGACCTACCCCGAGGGAAACACTGAAGCTTTCTTT. It translates to CASSLKTYPEGNTEAFF.

The rearrangement links TRBV19 to TRBJ2-7, with TRBD2 matching over 8 bases. J lost 4 bases, V lost 3 bases, and 8 bases had no gene match. This CDR3 is built from 15 residues. Germline CDR1 and CDR2: LNHDA and SQIVND (reference sequence). The CDR3 coding sequence is TGTGCCAGTAGTATCAGTAGCGCGGGGGGTTACGAGCAGTACTTC. Its translation: CASSISSAGGYEQYF.

The chain recombines TRBV5-1 with TRBJ1-2; 10 bases align to TRBD1. Germline V gives CDR1 SGHRS, CDR2 YFSETQ. V shed 0 bases, J shed 5 bases, and the junction held 4 bases outside the gene matches. The CDR3 spans 15 residues. The CDR3 sequence is CASSLGGTGEYGYTF. The DNA of the CDR3 is TGCGCCAGCAGCTTGGGGGGGACAGGGGAATATGGCTACACCTTC.

The chain combines TRBV15 with TRBJ2-7; TRBD2 is a possible D gene (5 bases). V shed 4 bases and J shed 5 bases, with 12 bases lying between them. Germline V gene lookup returns CDR1 LNHNV and CDR2 YYDKDF (reference sequence). The CDR3 has 13 residues. CDR3 coding DNA: TGTGCCACCAGCATGGGGTTCGGGGACGAGCAGTACTTC. Translated: CATSMGFGDEQYF.

This chain connects TRBV9 to TRBJ2-2; 9 bases align to TRBD2. The germline gives CDR1 SGDLS, CDR2 YYNGEE. The CDR3 extends over 15 amino acids. V dropped 3 bases and J dropped 1; count of bases not matched to a gene: 1. CDR3 protein: CASSGLAENTGELFF. The CDR3 DNA reads TGTGCCAGCAGCGGACTAGCGGAGAACACCGGGGAGCTGTTTTTT.

The V and J genes are TRBV12-5 and TRBJ1-5; TRBD1 agrees at 12 bases. The V gene end was trimmed by 7 bases and the J gene end by 4 bases; junction bases not matched to a gene: 17. The CDR3 runs to 19 residues. Germline CDR1 and CDR2: LGHNT and FRNRAP. The CDR3: CASDFSGTGGKRRNQPQHF. For the CDR3, the DNA is TGTGCTAGTGACTTTTCCGGGACAGGGGGCAAACGGCGAAATCAGCCCCAGCATTTT.

The chain carries TRBV28 and TRBJ1-2; D gene ambiguous. Looked up from germline, CDR1 is MDHEN and CDR2 is SYDVKM. V dropped 3 bases and J dropped 4 bases, with 9 bases sitting between them. The CDR3 is 13 amino acids. CDR3: CASSLRVGYGYTF. The CDR3 region has the DNA TGTGCCAGCAGTTTGAGGGTAGGCTATGGCTACACCTTC.

The V and J genes are TRBV4-3 and TRBJ1-1; D unclear. CDR1 and CDR2 (germline): LGHNA, YSLEER. This CDR3 contains 14 residues. V was clipped by 0 bases and J by 6 bases, with 11 bases between them. The CDR3 loop is CASSQDPTSPEAFF. CDR3 in DNA: TGCGCCAGCAGCCAAGATCCCACTTCACCTGAAGCTTTCTTT.

This chain links TRBV19 with TRBJ1-2; TRBD1 matches at 9 bases. The CDR3 has 15 residues. CDR1 is LNHDA, CDR2 SQIVND, per germline (reference sequence). The ends lost 7 bases at V and 8 bases at J; junction bases unmatched: 14. This CDR3 is CASTPGQGLYGGYTF. The CDR3 DNA follows: TGTGCCAGTACCCCGGGACAGGGCCTCTATGGAGGCTACACCTTC.

The chain links TRBV7-9 to TRBJ1-1, with D possibly being TRBD1 (5 bases). V gave up 5 bases and J gave up 6 bases, with 13 bases separating them. The CDR3 is made up of 13 amino acids. The germline CDR1 and CDR2 sequences are SEHNR and FQNEAQ (reference sequence). CDR3 residues: CASSPPRAAEAFF. CDR3 sequence (DNA): TGTGCCAGCAGCCCTCCCAGGGCAGCTGAAGCTTTCTTT.

This sequence joins TRBV6-1 and TRBJ2-1, with 8 bases lining up with TRBD1. This CDR3 spans 13 amino acids. V gave up 6 bases and J gave up 9 bases; unmatched junction bases: 7. CDR1 is MNHNS, CDR2 SASEGT, per germline. The CDR3 reads CASSSTGTGEQFF. Written as DNA, the CDR3 is TGTGCCAGCAGCAGCACCGGGACAGGTGAGCAGTTCTTC.

The chain has TRBV30 and TRBJ2-3; 9 bases are a match to TRBD2. Germline values: CDR1 GTSNPN, CDR2 SVGIG (reference sequence). The CDR3 consists of 16 residues. The J segment lost 0 bases and the V segment lost 3 bases, leaving 7 bases of the junction unmatched. In DNA, the CDR3 is TGTGCCTGGAGCATACTGGCGGGAGGGAGCACAGATACGCAGTATTTT. Protein sequence: CAWSILAGGSTDTQYF.

The rearrangement links TRBV5-4 to TRBJ2-7; 7 bases align to TRBD1. The CDR3 spans 14 residues. CDR1 and CDR2 (germline): SGHNT, YYREEE (reference sequence). The J segment lost 2 bases and the V segment lost 4 bases, leaving 6 bases of the junction unmatched. CDR3 amino acids: CASSTTGTAYEQYF. The CDR3 DNA is TGTGCCAGCAGCACGACCGGGACAGCCTACGAGCAGTACTTC.

The genes are TRBV10-3 and TRBJ2-7; 11 bases are a match to TRBD1. The CDR3 sequence is 15 residues long. V was pared by 6 bases and J by 3 bases, with 7 bases of the junction left unmatched. The V gene's germline CDR1 is ENHRY and CDR2 SYGVKD. The CDR3 is CAIRRGQGVSYEQYF. The CDR3 region has the DNA TGTGCCATCAGGAGGGGACAGGGGGTGAGCTACGAGCAGTACTTC.

The genes are TRBV27 and TRBJ2-2; a weak D match, TRBD1 (5 bases). This CDR3 region has 14 residues. Trimming pared 5 bases from V and 3 bases from J, leaving 10 bases between. CDR1 is MNHEY and CDR2 is SMNVEV in the germline V gene (reference sequence). CDR3 bases: TGTGCCAGCAGTGCCAGGGTATACACCGGGGAGCTGTTTTTT. Translating gives CASSARVYTGELFF.